This T cell receptor beta chain appears in the sequencing data of a study of graft-versus-host responses after intestinal transplantation. Study overall: Recipients received multivisceral, liver-intestinal, or isolated intestinal transplants. Every transplant recipient was induced with anti-thymocyte globulin, then maintained on tacrolimus and steroids for roughly 3 years.

Regarding this clone: What it binds is not known.

Method: immunoSEQ multiplex PCR; TCRdb's copy keeps in-frame clones and lacks some. The repertoire holds tens of thousands of clones, with roughly 90% as singletons. Germline V gene lookup returns CDR1 MNHEY and CDR2 SVGAGI. The CDR3 contains 15 residues. Losses at the gene ends were 5 bases for V and 0 bases for J; bases not matched to a gene: 4. Study-level findings and limits: The study associated peak circulating GvH clone levels with early post-transplant HvG declines.

This sequence originates from a human donor who received an intestinal transplant. The chain combines TRBV6-5 with TRBJ2-1; TRBD1 aligns across 7 bases. Source: unstimulated CD8+ T cells sorted from spleen or lymph node cells, taken before intestinal transplant. The CDR3 protein is CASSQTGISYNEQFF. CDR3 nucleotide sequence: TGTGCCAGCAGTCAGACAGGGATCTCCTACAATGAGCAGTTCTTC.